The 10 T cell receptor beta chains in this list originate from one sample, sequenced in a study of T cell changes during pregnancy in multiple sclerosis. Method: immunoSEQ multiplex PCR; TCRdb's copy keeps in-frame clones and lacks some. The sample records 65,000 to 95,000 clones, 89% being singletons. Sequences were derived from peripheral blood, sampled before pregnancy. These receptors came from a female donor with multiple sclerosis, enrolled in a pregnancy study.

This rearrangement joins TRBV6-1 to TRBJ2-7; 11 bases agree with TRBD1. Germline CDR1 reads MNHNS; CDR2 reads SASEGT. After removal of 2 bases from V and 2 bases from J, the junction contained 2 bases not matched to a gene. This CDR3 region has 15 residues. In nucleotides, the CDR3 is TGTGCCAGCAGTGAAATGGGACAGGGGGCCTACGAGCAGTACTTC. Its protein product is CASSEMGQGAYEQYF.

The CDR3 DNA follows: TGTGCCAGCAGCTTAGCGGGGGGGACCAAGCAGTTCTTC. Amino acids: CASSLAGGTKQFF. The chain has TRBV7-2 and TRBJ2-1; 7 bases align to TRBD2. CDR1 is SGHTA, CDR2 FQGNSA, per germline. V gave up 0 bases and J gave up 11 bases; unmatched junction bases: 4. The CDR3 is 13 amino acids.

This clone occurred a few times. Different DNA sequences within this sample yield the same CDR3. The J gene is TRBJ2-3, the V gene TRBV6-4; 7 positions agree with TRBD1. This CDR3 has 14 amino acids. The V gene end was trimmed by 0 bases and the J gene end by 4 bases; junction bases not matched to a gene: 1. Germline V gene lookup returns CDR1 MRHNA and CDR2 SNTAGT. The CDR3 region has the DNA TGTGCCAGCAGTGACTCGCAGGGGGCAGATACGCAGTATTTT. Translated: CASSDSQGADTQYF.

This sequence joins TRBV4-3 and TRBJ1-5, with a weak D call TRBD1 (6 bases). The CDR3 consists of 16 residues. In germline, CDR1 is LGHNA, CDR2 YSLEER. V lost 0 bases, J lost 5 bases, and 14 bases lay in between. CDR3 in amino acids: CASSQDRTARDQPQHF. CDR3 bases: TGCGCCAGCAGCCAAGATAGGACAGCCAGGGATCAGCCCCAGCATTTT.

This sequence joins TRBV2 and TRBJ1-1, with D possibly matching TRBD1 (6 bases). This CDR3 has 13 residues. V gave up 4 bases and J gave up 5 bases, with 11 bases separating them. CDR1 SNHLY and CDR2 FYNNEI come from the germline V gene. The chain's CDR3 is CASSVQGNTEAFF. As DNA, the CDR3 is TGTGCCAGCAGTGTACAGGGAAATACTGAAGCTTTCTTT.

The CDR3 DNA follows: TGTGCCAGCAGCTTATCACGGTACACTGAAGCTTTCTTT. Its protein is CASSLSRYTEAFF. The chain joins TRBV11-2 to TRBJ1-1; D is unclear. V gave up 2 bases and J gave up 3 bases, with 7 bases separating them. The germline V gene encodes CDR1 SGHAT and CDR2 FQNNGV. The CDR3 extends over 13 amino acids.

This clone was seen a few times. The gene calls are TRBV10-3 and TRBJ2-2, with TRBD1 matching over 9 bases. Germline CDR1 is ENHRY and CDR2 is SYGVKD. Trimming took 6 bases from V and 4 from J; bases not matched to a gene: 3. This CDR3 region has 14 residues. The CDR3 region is CAIRGTGSTGELFF. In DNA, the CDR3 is TGTGCCATCAGGGGGACAGGGTCCACCGGGGAGCTGTTTTTT.

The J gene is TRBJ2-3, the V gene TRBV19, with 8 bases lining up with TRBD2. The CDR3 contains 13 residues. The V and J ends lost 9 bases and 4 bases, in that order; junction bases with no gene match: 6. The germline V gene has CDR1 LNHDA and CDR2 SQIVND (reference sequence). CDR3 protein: CASTRGGSDTQYF. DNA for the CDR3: TGTGCCAGCACTCGGGGGGGCTCAGATACGCAGTATTTT.

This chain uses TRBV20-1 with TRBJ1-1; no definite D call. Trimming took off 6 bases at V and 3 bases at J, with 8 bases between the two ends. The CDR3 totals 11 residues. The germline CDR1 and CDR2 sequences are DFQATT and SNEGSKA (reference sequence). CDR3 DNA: TGCAGTGCGCAACAGCACACTGAAGCTTTCTTT. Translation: CSAQQHTEAFF.

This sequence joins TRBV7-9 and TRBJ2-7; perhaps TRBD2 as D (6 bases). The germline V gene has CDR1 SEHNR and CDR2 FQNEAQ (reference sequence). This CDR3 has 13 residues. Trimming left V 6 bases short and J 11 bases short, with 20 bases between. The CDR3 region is CASRNNGPGGKYF. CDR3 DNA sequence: TGTGCCAGCAGGAATAACGGGCCCGGCGGGAAGTACTTC.